Listed below are T cell receptor beta chains from one sample, sequenced in a study of shared clonotypes between healthy human individuals. Libraries were prepared by immunoSEQ multiplex PCR; TCRdb keeps only in-frame clonotypes and omits some of them. Among fewer than 600,000 clones listed, 70% to 80% were seen once. Sequenced sample: PBMCs. These receptors originate from a woman aged 40-49 years in good health. Some clones in this sample may be carry-over from other donors' samples. CDR3s include the opening cysteine and the closing phenylalanine or tryptophan. The D gene is left open where the match is weak. Size values are once, few and many counts, or a class for expanded clones, and some rows have none.

clone size: -
J gene: TRBJ1-2
D gene: -
V gene: TRBV5-6
CDR3 DNA: TGTGCCAGCAGCTTGGTTGCTTATGGCTACACCTTC
CDR3 protein: CASSLVAYGYTF

clone size: -
J gene: TRBJ2-7
D gene: -
V gene: TRBV28
CDR3 DNA: TGTGCCAGCAACCATGGGGCCAACGAGCAGTACTTC
CDR3 protein: CASNHGANEQYF

clone size: -
J gene: TRBJ2-7
D gene: -
V gene: TRBV28
CDR3 DNA: TGTGCCAGCACGTCGACGAGGGCGGAAGCATCCTACGAGCAGTACTTC
CDR3 protein: CASTSTRAEASYEQYF

clone size: -
J gene: TRBJ2-7
D gene: TRBD1
V gene: TRBV19
CDR3 DNA: TGTGCCAGTAGTCCCGACGGACAGGGCTACGAGCAGTACTTC
CDR3 protein: CASSPDGQGYEQYF

clone size: -
J gene: TRBJ1-5
D gene: -
V gene: TRBV6-1
CDR3 DNA: TGTGCCAGCAGTGAAGTCAGGTATAGCAATCAGCCCCAGCATTTT
CDR3 protein: CASSEVRYSNQPQHF

clone size: -
J gene: TRBJ1-3
D gene: TRBD1
V gene: TRBV18
CDR3 DNA: TGTGCCAGCTCACCAACGGGACAGCGAACCTCTGGAAACACCATATATTTT
CDR3 protein: CASSPTGQRTSGNTIYF

clone size: -
J gene: TRBJ2-1
D gene: TRBD1
V gene: TRBV7-8
CDR3 DNA: TGTGCCAGCAGCTTATGGCCCCTCCCTCGGGACAGGTTCTACAATGAGCAGTTCTTC
CDR3 protein: CASSLWPLPRDRFYNEQFF

clone size: -
J gene: TRBJ1-1
D gene: -
V gene: TRBV27
CDR3 DNA: TGTGCCAGCGGACGGACAGTCTATAACACTGAAGCTTTCTTT
CDR3 protein: CASGRTVYNTEAFF

clone size: -
J gene: TRBJ2-1
D gene: -
V gene: TRBV4-3
CDR3 DNA: TGCGCCAGCAGCCAAGAGGTGGGTAGGAATGAGCAGTTCTTC
CDR3 protein: CASSQEVGRNEQFF

clone size: -
J gene: TRBJ1-4
D gene: -
V gene: TRBV28
CDR3 DNA: TGTGCCAGCACCTCCACAGGGCTCGGTGAAAAACTGTTTTTT
CDR3 protein: CASTSTGLGEKLFF

clone size: -
J gene: TRBJ1-2
D gene: -
V gene: TRBV6-4
CDR3 DNA: TGTGCCAGCAGTGACAACGGGAATGGCTACACCTTC
CDR3 protein: CASSDNGNGYTF

clone size: -
J gene: TRBJ2-7
D gene: TRBD2
V gene: TRBV2
CDR3 DNA: TGTGCCAGCAGTGAGGGACTAGCGGGCGCCTACGAGCAGTACTTC
CDR3 protein: CASSEGLAGAYEQYF

clone size: -
J gene: TRBJ2-3
D gene: TRBD2
V gene: TRBV28
CDR3 DNA: TGTGCCAGCAGTTTAGAGGGGAGCGGGAGGGCCACAGATACGCAGTATTTT
CDR3 protein: CASSLEGSGRATDTQYF

clone size: -
J gene: TRBJ2-5
D gene: -
V gene: TRBV19
CDR3 DNA: TGTGCCAGTAACTCACGGCGGGGAGGAGAAGAGACCCAGTACTTC
CDR3 protein: CASNSRRGGEETQYF

clone size: -
J gene: TRBJ2-7
D gene: TRBD1
V gene: TRBV2
CDR3 DNA: TGTGCCAGCACCCTGGACAGGGAGCGTAGCTACGAGCAGTACTTC
CDR3 protein: CASTLDRERSYEQYF

clone size: -
J gene: TRBJ2-1
D gene: -
V gene: TRBV6-6
CDR3 DNA: TGTGCCAGCAGTTACGACCCGGGAAGCGATGAGCAGTTCTTC
CDR3 protein: CASSYDPGSDEQFF

clone size: -
J gene: TRBJ2-3
D gene: -
V gene: TRBV27
CDR3 DNA: TGTGCCAGCAGTTTCAGTGACAGATCAAATACGCAGTATTTT
CDR3 protein: CASSFSDRSNTQYF

clone size: -
J gene: TRBJ1-5
D gene: -
V gene: TRBV13
CDR3 DNA: TGTGCCAGCAGTTCCGGACTCTCCGGGGAGCCCCAGCATTTT
CDR3 protein: CASSSGLSGEPQHF

clone size: once
J gene: TRBJ2-3
D gene: -
V gene: TRBV6-1
CDR3 DNA: TGTGCCAGCAGTGAATCGGGACGGGGACTTGGCACGCAGTATTTT
CDR3 protein: CASSESGRGLGTQYF

clone size: few
J gene: TRBJ1-1
D gene: -
V gene: TRBV28
CDR3 DNA: TGTGCCAGCAGCCCTGAGAAGAACACTGAAGCTTTCTTT
CDR3 protein: CASSPEKNTEAFF

clone size: many
J gene: TRBJ1-2
D gene: -
V gene: TRBV11-2
CDR3 DNA: TGTGCCAGCACCCCTTTCGCAGGGGCGAACTATGGCTACACCTTC
CDR3 protein: CASTPFAGANYGYTF

clone size: few
J gene: TRBJ2-2
D gene: -
V gene: TRBV9
CDR3 DNA: TGTGCCAGCAGCCCCCAACCCTCGTACGGCGGGGAGCTGTTTTTT
CDR3 protein: CASSPQPSYGGELFF

clone size: -
J gene: TRBJ2-7
D gene: -
V gene: TRBV5-6
CDR3 DNA: TGTGCCAGCAGCTCGGGCCTCTCCTACGAGCAGTACTTC
CDR3 protein: CASSSGLSYEQYF

clone size: -
J gene: TRBJ1-4
D gene: -
V gene: TRBV30
CDR3 DNA: TGTGCCTGGAGTGTAGGGTTACAGGATGAAAAACTGTTTTTT
CDR3 protein: CAWSVGLQDEKLFF

clone size: -
J gene: TRBJ1-2
D gene: -
V gene: TRBV29-1
CDR3 DNA: TGCAGCGTTGTGGAAGATAACTATGGCTACACCTTC
CDR3 protein: CSVVEDNYGYTF

clone size: -
J gene: TRBJ1-2
D gene: TRBD1
V gene: TRBV25-1
CDR3 DNA: TGTGCCAGCAGTGAACCCTACTCGGACAGGGCCTATGGCTACACCTTC
CDR3 protein: CASSEPYSDRAYGYTF

clone size: -
J gene: TRBJ2-2
D gene: -
V gene: TRBV7-3
CDR3 DNA: TGTGCCAGCAGCCCCCAGACCGCGGGCGGGGAGCTGTTTTTT
CDR3 protein: CASSPQTAGGELFF

clone size: -
J gene: TRBJ1-1
D gene: -
V gene: TRBV30
CDR3 DNA: TGTGCCTGGAGTGCAGGGCAGGGGAACACTGAAGCTTTCTTT
CDR3 protein: CAWSAGQGNTEAFF

clone size: -
J gene: TRBJ1-4
D gene: -
V gene: TRBV5-5
CDR3 DNA: TGTGCCAGCAGCTTGGGGACAGTTAATGAAAAACTGTTTTTT
CDR3 protein: CASSLGTVNEKLFF

clone size: -
J gene: TRBJ1-5
D gene: -
V gene: TRBV6-6
CDR3 DNA: TGTGCCAGCAGTAAAGATCATTTTCGGCCCCAGCATTTT
CDR3 protein: CASSKDHFRPQHF

clone size: once
J gene: TRBJ1-5
D gene: TRBD1
V gene: TRBV6-1
CDR3 DNA: TGTGCCAGCAGTGTGTTCGGCAGGGGGCTAGGTCAGCCCCAGCATTTT
CDR3 protein: CASSVFGRGLGQPQHF